This entry lists 6 T cell receptor beta chains sequenced from one sample in a study of T cell repertoires in cytomegalovirus infection. A single record per CDR3 protein comes from TCRdb applying MiXCR to the reads. This table has 150,000 to 200,000 distinct CDR3 sequences, roughly 30% appearing once. Sequences were obtained from PBMCs. The receptors here all came from a human donor in good health (CMV status not recorded). Some clones in this sample may be carry-over from other donors' samples.

CDR3 sequence: CASSFHPGADTGELFF. CDR3 bases: TGTGCCAGCAGCTTTCACCCGGGGGCCGACACCGGGGAGCTGTTTTTT. The chain combines TRBV7-8 with TRBJ2-2, with D perhaps being TRBD1 or TRBD2 (6 bases each). Germline assignment: CDR1 SGHVS and CDR2 FQNEAQ. Trimming removed 3 bases from V and 3 bases from J, with 14 bases in between. CDR3 length: 16 residues. Using reference TRBV7-8 and TRBJ2-2 for the parts outside the CDR3, the full variable domain is GAGVSQSPRYKVAKRGQDVALRCDPISGHVSLFWYQQALGQGPEFLTYFQNEAQLDKSGLPSDRFFAERPEGSVSTLKIQRTQQEDSAVYLCASSFHPGADTGELFFGEGSRLTVL.

V gene TRBV5-1 combines with J gene TRBJ2-2, with D perhaps matching TRBD2 (5 bases). V was trimmed by 1 base and J by 6 bases, leaving 13 bases between them. Per germline, CDR1 SGHRS and CDR2 YFSETQ. The CDR3 contains 15 residues. For the CDR3, the DNA is TGCGCCAGCAGCTTGACGACTACCAAATCCGGGGAGCTGTTTTTT. It is translated as CASSLTTTKSGELFF.

V and J are TRBV7-8 and TRBJ2-3; D not certain. V was clipped by 5 bases and J by 4 bases, with 7 bases between them. CDR1 and CDR2 from the germline V gene are SGHVS and FQNEAQ. The CDR3 is 12 residues long. Written as DNA, the CDR3 is TGTGCCAGCAGCCCCACCTCAGATACGCAGTATTTT. Translation gives CASSPTSDTQYF.

The rearrangement uses TRBV11-1 and TRBJ2-7; D is unclear. The CDR3 spans 12 residues. With 6 bases removed from V and 6 bases from J, the gap between germline ends came to 12 bases. CDR1 SGHAT and CDR2 FQDESV come from the germline V gene (reference sequence). This CDR3 reads CASRIWTGEQYF. The CDR3 DNA sequence: TGTGCCAGCAGAATTTGGACGGGCGAGCAGTACTTC.

The chain uses TRBV29-1 and TRBJ1-2; D remains ambiguous. The CDR3 is made up of 12 amino acids. V was cut by 0 bases and J by 6 bases, with 8 bases left in between. Germline-derived CDR1 and CDR2 are SQVTM and ANQGSEA. Here the CDR3 DNA reads TGCAGCGTTGAAGATGGACTTAATGGCTACACCTTC. Translation: CSVEDGLNGYTF.

This clonotype occurred a few times. This sequence joins TRBV7-2 and TRBJ1-2; D gene unclear. The ends were cut back, 5 bases at V and 6 bases at J, with 10 bases in the middle. From germline, CDR1 is SGHTA and CDR2 FQGNSA. This CDR3 has 12 amino acids. CDR3 in amino acids: CASSHYGDGYTF. The CDR3 nucleotides read TGTGCCAGCAGCCATTATGGGGATGGCTACACCTTC.